This T cell receptor (beta chain) stems from a study of cytomegalovirus exposure and HLA in healthy donors. Whole-study findings and limits: It was assumed in the presence/absence analyses that sequencing depth was roughly uniform across donors.

As regards this clone: No antigen is known for it.

The PCR contained 60 Vbeta and 13 Jbeta primers. Authors' methods: In a later analysis, of about 80 million unique beta chains, roughly 9.9 million appeared in at least two donors. Generated by immunoSEQ multiplex PCR, the TCRdb table keeps only in-frame clones and is missing some. The D gene and trimming were derived from the DNA, and the V and J assignments and clone size from that table. Here the sample table reports some 75,000 clones. This receptor was taken from a female donor in good health and CMV-seropositive. Sequenced input: PBMCs.

The CDR3 sequence: CASSPGQLNSPLHF. The CDR3 DNA sequence: TGCGCCAGCAGCCCCGGACAGTTGAATTCACCCCTCCACTTT. The chain combines TRBV4-1 with TRBJ1-6; possible D gene TRBD1, 6 bases. V dropped 4 bases and J dropped 7 bases, with 11 bases sitting between them. This CDR3 is 14 amino acids long. Germline V gene sequence: CDR1 MGHRA, CDR2 YSYEKL.